Included here is one T cell receptor beta chain sequence, with context. Antigen: not known. This CDR3 region has 16 residues. In germline, CDR1 is ENHRY, CDR2 SYGVKD. V was pared by 0 bases and J by 3 bases, with 12 bases between. Time point: week 47, end of study. Doses comprised 300 ug of mutant IDH1 20-mer peptide each, plus topical imiquimod. This specimen belongs to a study of a mutant IDH1 vaccine in newly diagnosed glioma. Here immunoSEQ multiplex PCR was the method, and the copy in TCRdb shows in-frame clones only, minus some. Among roughly 32,000 clones listed, more than 70% were seen once. Source: PBMCs, taken from a glioma patient whose treatment included an IDH1 peptide vaccine. The sequence was collected from a man aged 35 to 55 with glioma. The chain links TRBV10-3 to TRBJ1-5; D is unclear. CDR3 bases: TGTGCCATCAGTGAGTCTGGGGATCTCACCAATCAGCCCCAGCATTTT. It codes for CAISESGDLTNQPQHF.